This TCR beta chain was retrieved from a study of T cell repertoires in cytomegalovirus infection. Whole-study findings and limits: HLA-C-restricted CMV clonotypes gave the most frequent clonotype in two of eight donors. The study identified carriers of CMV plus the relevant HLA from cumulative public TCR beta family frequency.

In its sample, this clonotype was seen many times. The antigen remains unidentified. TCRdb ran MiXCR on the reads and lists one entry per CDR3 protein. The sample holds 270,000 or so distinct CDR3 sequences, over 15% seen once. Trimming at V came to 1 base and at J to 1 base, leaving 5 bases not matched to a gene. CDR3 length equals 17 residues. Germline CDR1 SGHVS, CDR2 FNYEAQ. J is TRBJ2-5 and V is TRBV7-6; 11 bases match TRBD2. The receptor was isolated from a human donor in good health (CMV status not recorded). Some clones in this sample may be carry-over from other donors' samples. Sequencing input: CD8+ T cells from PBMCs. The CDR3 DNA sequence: TGTGCCAGCAGCTTAGTGTTCACTAGCGGGGGCCAAGAGACCCAGTACTTC. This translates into CASSLVFTSGGQETQYF.